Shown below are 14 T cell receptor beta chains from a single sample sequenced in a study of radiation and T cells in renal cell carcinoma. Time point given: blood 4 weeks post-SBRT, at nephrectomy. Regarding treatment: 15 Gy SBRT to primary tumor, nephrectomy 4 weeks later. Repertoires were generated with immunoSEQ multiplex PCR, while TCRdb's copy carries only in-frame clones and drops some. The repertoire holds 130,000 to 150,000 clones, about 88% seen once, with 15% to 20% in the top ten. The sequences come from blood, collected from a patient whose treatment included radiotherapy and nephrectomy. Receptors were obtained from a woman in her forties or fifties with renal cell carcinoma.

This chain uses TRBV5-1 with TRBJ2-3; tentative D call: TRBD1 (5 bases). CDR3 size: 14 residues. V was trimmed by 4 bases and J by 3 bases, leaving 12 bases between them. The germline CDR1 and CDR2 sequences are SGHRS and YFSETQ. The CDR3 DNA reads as TGCGCCAGCAGCCAGGTAACAGGTACAGATACGCAGTATTTT. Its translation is CASSQVTGTDTQYF.

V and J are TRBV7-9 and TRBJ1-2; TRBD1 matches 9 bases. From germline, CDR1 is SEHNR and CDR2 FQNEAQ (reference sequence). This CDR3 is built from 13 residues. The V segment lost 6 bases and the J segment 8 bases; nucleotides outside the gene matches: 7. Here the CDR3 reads CASRATGGSGYTF. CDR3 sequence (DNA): TGTGCCAGCAGAGCGACAGGGGGGTCGGGCTACACCTTC. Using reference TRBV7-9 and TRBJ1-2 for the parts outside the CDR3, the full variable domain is DTGVSQNPRHKITKRGQNVTFRCDPISEHNRLYWYRQTLGQGPEFLTYFQNEAQLEKSRLLSDRFSAERPKGSFSTLEIQRTEQGDSAMYLCASRATGGSGYTFGSGTRLTVV.

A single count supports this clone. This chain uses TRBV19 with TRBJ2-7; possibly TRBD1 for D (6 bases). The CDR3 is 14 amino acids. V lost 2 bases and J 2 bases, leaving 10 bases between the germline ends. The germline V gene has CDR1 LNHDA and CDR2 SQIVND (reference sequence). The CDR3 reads CASSIRGQTYEQYF. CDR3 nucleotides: TGTGCCAGTAGTATAAGAGGACAGACCTACGAGCAGTACTTC.

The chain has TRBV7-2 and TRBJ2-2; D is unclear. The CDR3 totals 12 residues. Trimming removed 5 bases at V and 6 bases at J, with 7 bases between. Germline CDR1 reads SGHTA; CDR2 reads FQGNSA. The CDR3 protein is CASSPRPGELFF. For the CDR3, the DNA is TGTGCCAGCAGCCCGAGGCCCGGGGAGCTGTTTTTT.

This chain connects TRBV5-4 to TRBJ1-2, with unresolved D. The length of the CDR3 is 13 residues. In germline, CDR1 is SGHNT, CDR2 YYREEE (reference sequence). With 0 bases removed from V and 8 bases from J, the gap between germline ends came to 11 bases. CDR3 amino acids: CASSLDRGEGYTF. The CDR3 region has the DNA TGTGCCAGCAGCTTGGACCGGGGAGAAGGCTACACCTTC. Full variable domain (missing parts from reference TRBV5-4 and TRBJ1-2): ETGVTQSPTHLIKTRGQQVTLRCSSQSGHNTVSWYQQALGQGPQFIFQYYREEENGRGNFPPRFSGLQFPNYSSELNVNALELDDSALYLCASSLDRGEGYTFGSGTRLTVV.

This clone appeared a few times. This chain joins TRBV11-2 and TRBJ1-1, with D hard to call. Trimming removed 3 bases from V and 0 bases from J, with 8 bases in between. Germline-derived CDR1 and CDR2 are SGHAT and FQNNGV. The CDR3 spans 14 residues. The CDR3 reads CASSLTAVNTEAFF. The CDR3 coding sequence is TGTGCCAGCAGCTTGACGGCAGTGAACACTGAAGCTTTCTTT.

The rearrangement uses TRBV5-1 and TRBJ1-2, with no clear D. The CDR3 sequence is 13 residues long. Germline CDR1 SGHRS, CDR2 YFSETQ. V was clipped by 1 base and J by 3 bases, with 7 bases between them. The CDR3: CASSLRGDYGYTF. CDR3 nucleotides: TGCGCCAGCAGCTTGCGGGGTGACTATGGCTACACCTTC.

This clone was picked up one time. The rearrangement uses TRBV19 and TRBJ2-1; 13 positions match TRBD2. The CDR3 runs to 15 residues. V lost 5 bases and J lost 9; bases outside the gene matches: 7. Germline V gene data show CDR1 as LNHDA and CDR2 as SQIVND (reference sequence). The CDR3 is CASSSGLAGVGEQFF. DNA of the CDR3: TGTGCCAGTAGTTCCGGACTAGCGGGAGTGGGTGAGCAGTTCTTC.

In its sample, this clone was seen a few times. CDR3 amino acids: CASSFRATRTVPGYEQYF. In nucleotides, the CDR3 is TGTGCCAGCAGCTTCCGGGCAACCAGGACAGTCCCGGGCTACGAGCAGTACTTC. The chain employs TRBV5-4 and TRBJ2-7; perhaps TRBD1 as D (6 bases). Trimming took off 2 bases at V and 3 bases at J, with 24 bases between the two ends. The CDR3 is 18 amino acids. CDR1 is SGHNT, CDR2 YYREEE, per germline (reference sequence).

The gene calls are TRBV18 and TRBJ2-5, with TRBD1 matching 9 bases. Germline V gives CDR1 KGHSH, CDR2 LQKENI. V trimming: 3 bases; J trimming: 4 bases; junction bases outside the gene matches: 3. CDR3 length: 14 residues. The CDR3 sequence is CASSPGQGTETQYF. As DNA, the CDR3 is TGTGCCAGCTCACCCGGACAGGGGACAGAGACCCAGTACTTC.

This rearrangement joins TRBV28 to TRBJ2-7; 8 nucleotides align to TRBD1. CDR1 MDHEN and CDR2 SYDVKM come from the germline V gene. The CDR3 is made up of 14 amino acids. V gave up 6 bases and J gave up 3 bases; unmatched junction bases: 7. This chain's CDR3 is CASSPPTGGYEQYF. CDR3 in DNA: TGTGCCAGCAGCCCACCTACAGGGGGCTACGAGCAGTACTTC.

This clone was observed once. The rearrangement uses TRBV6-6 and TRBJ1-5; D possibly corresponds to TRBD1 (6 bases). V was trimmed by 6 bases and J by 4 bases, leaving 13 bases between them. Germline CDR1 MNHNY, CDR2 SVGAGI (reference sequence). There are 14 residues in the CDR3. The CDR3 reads CASRVGTGNQPQHF. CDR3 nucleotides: TGTGCCAGCAGGGTTGGAACAGGGAATCAGCCCCAGCATTTT.

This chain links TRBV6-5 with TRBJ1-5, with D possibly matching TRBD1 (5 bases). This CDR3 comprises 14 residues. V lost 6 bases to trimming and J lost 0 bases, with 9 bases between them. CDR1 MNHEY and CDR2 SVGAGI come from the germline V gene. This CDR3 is CASRPQGSNQPQHF. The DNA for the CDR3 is TGTGCCAGCAGACCCCAGGGTAGCAATCAGCCCCAGCATTTT.

CDR3 in amino acids: CASSQVMVPYEQYF. CDR3 nucleotide sequence: TGTGCCAGCAGCCAAGTGATGGTACCCTACGAGCAGTACTTC. V and J are TRBV14 and TRBJ2-7; D remains unclear. CDR3 size: 14 residues. Looked up from germline, CDR1 is SGHDN and CDR2 is FVKESK. The V gene lost 1 base and the J gene lost 2 bases, with 9 bases spanning the gap.